This is a list of T cell receptor beta chains from one sample in a study of blood T cell repertoires in COVID-19. Using immunoSEQ multiplex PCR, the repertoire was profiled, and TCRdb retains in-frame clones only, with some absent. The sample carries tens of thousands of clones, about 90% recorded once. The sample comprised peripheral blood. The receptors shown here come from a human donor in a cohort sampled during active COVID-19. CDR3s include the opening cysteine and the closing phenylalanine or tryptophan. D genes are given only for firm matches. Clone size is not always given. Where it is, it says once, few, many or a class for expanded clones.

V gene,D gene,J gene,clone size,CDR3 DNA,CDR3 protein
TRBV3-1/TRBV3-2,-,TRBJ1-2,-,TGTGCCAGCAGCCAAGATGCAGGCACCTATGGCTACACCTTC,CASSQDAGTYGYTF
TRBV29-1,TRBD1,TRBJ1-1,-,TGCAGCGCCCCGGGACAGGGAGTCGGCACTGAAGCTTTCTTT,CSAPGQGVGTEAFF
TRBV5-5,-,TRBJ1-5,-,TGTGCCAGCACCATAATACCCGGTCAGCCCCAGCATTTT,CASTIIPGQPQHF
TRBV28,TRBD2,TRBJ2-2,-,TGTGCCAGCAGTCAACCACGACTAGCGGGGAACACCGGGGAGCTGTTTTTT,CASSQPRLAGNTGELFF
TRBV2,-,TRBJ1-6,-,TGTGCCAGCAGTGATCGTGGGGGCTCGAACTCACCCCTCCACTTT,CASSDRGGSNSPLHF
TRBV5-8,TRBD1,TRBJ1-3,-,TGTGCCAGCAGCCCGGGACAGGGGAGAACTGGAAACACCATATATTTT,CASSPGQGRTGNTIYF
TRBV19,-,TRBJ2-7,-,TGTGCCAGTAGTCCCGACAGTTCCCTAAAGGCCTACGAGCAGTACTTC,CASSPDSSLKAYEQYF
TRBV19,-,TRBJ1-1,-,TGTGCCAGTACCACATGGGGGCAGCCTTTAGAAGCTTTCTTT,CASTTWGQPLEAFF
TRBV9,-,TRBJ2-7,-,TGTGCCAGCAGCCCACAGGACACTTACTACGAGCAGTACTTC,CASSPQDTYYEQYF
TRBV19,-,TRBJ2-2,medium-sized,TGTGCCAGTAGTCCACTGTCCAAGGAGCTGTTTTTT,CASSPLSKELFF
TRBV28,TRBD1,TRBJ2-3,-,TGTGCCAGCAGCCCAGGGAGAAGGGGGCAGGGAGATACGCAGTATTTT,CASSPGRRGQGDTQYF
TRBV21-1,-,TRBJ2-5,-,TGTTCAAGGCCCAGACTCTCCGAGTACCAAGAGACCCAGTACTTC,CSRPRLSEYQETQYF
TRBV28,TRBD1,TRBJ2-2,-,TGTGCCAGCAGTCGGACAGGGAACACCGGGGAGCTGTTTTTT,CASSRTGNTGELFF
TRBV5-1,-,TRBJ2-5,once,TGCGCCACCTCCGACATCCAAGAGACCCAGTACTTC,CATSDIQETQYF
TRBV15,-,TRBJ2-5,-,TGTGCCACCAGCAGAGATCGTCCGGGAGCTCAGACCCAGTACTTC,CATSRDRPGAQTQYF
TRBV19,TRBD1,TRBJ2-1,few,TGTGCCAGTAGTCATCGTGGGCAGGGGGCTCATGAGCAGTTCTTC,CASSHRGQGAHEQFF
TRBV7-2,-,TRBJ1-5,-,TGTGCCAGCAGCCCCGGGTCGGTGTTGGGCAATCAGCCCCAGCATTTT,CASSPGSVLGNQPQHF
TRBV27,-,TRBJ1-2,few,TGTGCCAGCAGTTCACGGGGGGGAGGCGAAAATGGCTACACCTTC,CASSSRGGGENGYTF
TRBV7-3,-,TRBJ2-7,-,TGTGCCAGCAGCCTACAGGGTCCCCCCCGGGGCGAGCAGTACTTC,CASSLQGPPRGEQYF
TRBV3-1/TRBV3-2,TRBD2,TRBJ2-2,-,TGTGCCAGCAGCCAGCTTCCCAAAATACTAGCGGTCACCGGGGAGCTGTTTTTT,CASSQLPKILAVTGELFF
TRBV25-1,TRBD1,TRBJ2-3,-,TGTGCCAGCAAAAGACAGGGAGTTTCCCCAGATACGCAGTATTTT,CASKRQGVSPDTQYF
TRBV24-1,TRBD2,TRBJ2-3,once,TGTGCCACCAGTGATTATCAAGCGGGAGGGACAGATACGCAGTATTTT,CATSDYQAGGTDTQYF
TRBV14,-,TRBJ2-3,-,TGTGCCAGCAGCGACCGCCCGGGGATCACAGATACGCAGTATTTT,CASSDRPGITDTQYF
TRBV7-2,-,TRBJ2-7,-,TGTGCCAGCAGCTTAAGCATCGGTACGTACGAGCAGTACTTC,CASSLSIGTYEQYF
TRBV11-2,-,TRBJ2-1,-,TGTGCCAGCAGCTTAGATGGGCAGGTCTGGGGCCCGAGCTCCTACAATGAGCAGTTCTTC,CASSLDGQVWGPSSYNEQFF
TRBV20-1,-,TRBJ1-1,-,TGCAGTGCTAGTGACAGGCTCGGTGAAGCTTTCTTT,CSASDRLGEAFF
TRBV7-9,-,TRBJ2-5,few,TGTGCCAGCAGCCCCCGACAAGTTGGTATTGAGACCCAGTACTTC,CASSPRQVGIETQYF
TRBV7-9,TRBD2,TRBJ2-7,-,TGTGCCAGCAGCCCATCGGGGAGGGCCGAGCAGTACTTC,CASSPSGRAEQYF
TRBV28,TRBD1,TRBJ2-7,-,TGTGCCAGCGGGGACAGGGGGCAGCAGTACTTC,CASGDRGQQYF
TRBV27,-,TRBJ1-5,-,TGTGCCAGCAGTTTAGTATCCTATAGCAATCAGCCCCAGCATTTT,CASSLVSYSNQPQHF
TRBV18,-,TRBJ2-3,once,TGTGCCAGCTCACCACTCCAAAGAGCCGGTGGCACAGATACGCAGTATTTT,CASSPLQRAGGTDTQYF
TRBV11-2,-,TRBJ1-1,-,TGTGCCAGCAGCCCGGGGTTAGCTGAAGCTTTCTTT,CASSPGLAEAFF
TRBV27,-,TRBJ1-5,-,TGTGCCAGCAGTTTGAAGTTTACGTCCAGGGGCGGGAATCAGCCCCAGCATTTT,CASSLKFTSRGGNQPQHF
TRBV7-9,-,TRBJ2-7,-,TGTGCCAGCAGCGGGGTTGAGCGGGACAGGTCCTACGAGCAGTACTTC,CASSGVERDRSYEQYF
TRBV9,-,TRBJ2-2,-,TGTGCCAGCAGCCCTCGCGGGACAGCCGGTGGAACCGGGGAGCTGTTTTTT,CASSPRGTAGGTGELFF
TRBV3-1/TRBV3-2,TRBD2,TRBJ2-5,-,TGTGCCAGCAGCCGCTCGGGAGGGCTCCAAGAGACCCAGTACTTC,CASSRSGGLQETQYF
TRBV7-9,-,TRBJ2-2,-,TGTGCCAGCAGCTTGACAGGTGGAGGTCCCGGGGAGCTGTTTTTT,CASSLTGGGPGELFF
TRBV5-1,TRBD2,TRBJ2-7,-,TGCGCCAGCAGCTGGGGCGGGAGGGGGGCCTACGAGCAGTACTTC,CASSWGGRGAYEQYF
TRBV28,TRBD2,TRBJ2-3,-,TGTGCCAGCAGTTTCCTAGCGGGGCAGTATTTT,CASSFLAGQYF
TRBV6-6,TRBD1,TRBJ1-2,once,TGTGCCAGCAGTGTCGACAGGGTCTATGGCTACACCTTC,CASSVDRVYGYTF
TRBV12-3/TRBV12-4,-,TRBJ1-3,-,TGTGCCAGCATGAAGCAGGGAGGAAACACCATATATTTT,CASMKQGGNTIYF